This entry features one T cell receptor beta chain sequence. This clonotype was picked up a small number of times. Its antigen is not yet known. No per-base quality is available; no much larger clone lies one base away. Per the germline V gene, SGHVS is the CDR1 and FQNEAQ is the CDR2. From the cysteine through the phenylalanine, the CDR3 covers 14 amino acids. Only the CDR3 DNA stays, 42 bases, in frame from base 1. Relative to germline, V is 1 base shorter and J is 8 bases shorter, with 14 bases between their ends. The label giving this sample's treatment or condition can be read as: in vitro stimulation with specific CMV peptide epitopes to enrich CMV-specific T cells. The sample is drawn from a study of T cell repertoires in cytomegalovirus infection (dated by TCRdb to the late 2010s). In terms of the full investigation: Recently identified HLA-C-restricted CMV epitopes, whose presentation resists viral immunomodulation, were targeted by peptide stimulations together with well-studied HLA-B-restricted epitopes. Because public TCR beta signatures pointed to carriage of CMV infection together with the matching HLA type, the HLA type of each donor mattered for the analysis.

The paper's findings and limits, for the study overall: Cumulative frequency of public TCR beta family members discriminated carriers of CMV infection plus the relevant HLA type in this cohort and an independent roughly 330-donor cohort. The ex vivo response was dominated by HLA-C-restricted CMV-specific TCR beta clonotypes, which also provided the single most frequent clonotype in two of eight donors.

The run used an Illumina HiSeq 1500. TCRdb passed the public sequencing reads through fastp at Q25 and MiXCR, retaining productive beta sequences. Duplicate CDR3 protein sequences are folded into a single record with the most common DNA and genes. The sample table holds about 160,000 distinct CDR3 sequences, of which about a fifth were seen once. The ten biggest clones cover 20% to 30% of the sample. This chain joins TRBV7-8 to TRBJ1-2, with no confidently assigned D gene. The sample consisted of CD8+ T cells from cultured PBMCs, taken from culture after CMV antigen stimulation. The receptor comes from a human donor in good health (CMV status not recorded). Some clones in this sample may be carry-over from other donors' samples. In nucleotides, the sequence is TGTGCCAGCAGCTTAGAATCAGGCTGGAGGGGCTACACCTTC. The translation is CASSLESGWRGYTF.